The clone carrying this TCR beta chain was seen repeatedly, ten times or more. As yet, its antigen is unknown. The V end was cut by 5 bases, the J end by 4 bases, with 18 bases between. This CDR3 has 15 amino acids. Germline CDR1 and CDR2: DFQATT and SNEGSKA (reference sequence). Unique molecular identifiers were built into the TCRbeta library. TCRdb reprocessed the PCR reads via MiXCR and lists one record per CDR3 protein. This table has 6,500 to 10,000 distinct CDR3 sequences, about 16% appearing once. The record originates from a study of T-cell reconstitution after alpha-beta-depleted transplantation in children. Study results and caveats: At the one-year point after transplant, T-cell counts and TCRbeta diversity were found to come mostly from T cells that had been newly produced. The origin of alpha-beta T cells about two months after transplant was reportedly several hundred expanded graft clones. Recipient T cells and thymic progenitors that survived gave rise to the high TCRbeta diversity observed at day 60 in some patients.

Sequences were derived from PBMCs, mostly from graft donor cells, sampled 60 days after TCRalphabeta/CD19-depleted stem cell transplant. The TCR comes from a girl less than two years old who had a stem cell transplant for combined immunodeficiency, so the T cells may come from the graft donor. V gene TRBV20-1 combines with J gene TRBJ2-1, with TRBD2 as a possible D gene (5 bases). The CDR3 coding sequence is TGCAGTGCTCCCCGAGCGGAAAAGGGATACAATGAGCAGTTCTTC. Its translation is CSAPRAEKGYNEQFF.